The 15 T cell receptor beta chains presented below share a single source sample, sequenced in a study of cytomegalovirus exposure and HLA in healthy donors. 60 Vbeta and 13 Jbeta primers were used in PCR. The protocol was immunoSEQ multiplex PCR, while the TCRdb copy is restricted to in-frame clones and leaves out a portion. This sample has 130,000 or so clones; about three quarters occur once, and the top ten carry about 1.5%. The material sequenced was PBMCs. The receptor set was obtained from a woman between 18 and 29 years old in good health and CMV-seronegative.

Here the CDR3 reads CASRLQPVDEQFF. In DNA form, the CDR3 reads TGTGCCAGCAGGCTCCAACCGGTCGATGAGCAGTTCTTC. The rearrangement joins TRBV2 to TRBJ2-1; D gene unclear. Germline loops: CDR1 SNHLY, CDR2 FYNNEI. Trimming pared 6 bases from V and 8 bases from J, leaving 14 bases between. The CDR3 length is 13 residues.

J is TRBJ1-1 and V is TRBV25-1, with 7 nucleotides matching TRBD1. Germline CDR1 and CDR2: MGHDK and SYGVNS. The CDR3 loop spans 15 amino acids. With 5 bases clipped from V and 2 bases from J, the junction kept 8 bases outside the gene matches. The CDR3 nucleotides are TGTGCCAGCAGTTTGGCCGGGACAGATAACACTGAAGCTTTCTTT. It yields the protein CASSLAGTDNTEAFF.

The J gene is TRBJ1-1, the V gene TRBV20-1; D uncertain. The CDR3 totals 11 residues. The V gene lost 4 bases and the J gene lost 4 bases, with 7 bases spanning the gap. Germline-derived CDR1 and CDR2 are DFQATT and SNEGSKA (reference sequence). The CDR3 nucleotides read TGCAGTGCTACGGAGAGCACTGAAGCTTTCTTT. Translation gives CSATESTEAFF.

The V gene is TRBV29-1, the J gene TRBJ1-1; 11 positions match TRBD1. V was clipped by 4 bases and J by 3 bases; unmatched bases: 7. There are 15 residues in the CDR3. In germline, CDR1 is SQVTM, CDR2 ANQGSEA. The CDR3 DNA follows: TGCAGCGTTGGTCAGGGACAGGGGGGGGACACTGAAGCTTTCTTT. Its protein is CSVGQGQGGDTEAFF.

The V and J genes are TRBV28 and TRBJ1-2; D possibly corresponds to TRBD1 (5 bases). The CDR3 runs to 14 residues. CDR1 and CDR2 (germline): MDHEN, SYDVKM. With 5 bases removed from V and 4 bases from J, the gap between germline ends came to 14 bases. In DNA form, the CDR3 reads TGTGCCAGCAGTCCAAGGGGCGGATTCTATGGCTACACCTTC. Its protein product is CASSPRGGFYGYTF.

The chain combines TRBV7-6 with TRBJ2-1; TRBD2 agrees at 12 bases. The CDR3 is 16 amino acids. The V segment lost 1 base and the J segment 3 bases; nucleotides outside the gene matches: 1. Germline lookup yields CDR1 SGHVS and CDR2 FNYEAQ. For the CDR3, the DNA is TGTGCCAGCAGCTTAGGACTAGCGGGGGACTACAATGAGCAGTTCTTC. Its protein product is CASSLGLAGDYNEQFF.

V and J are TRBV21-1 and TRBJ2-7; TRBD2 was called by the table and not checked on the DNA. TRBV21-1 is recorded as a pseudogene. CDR3 size: 14 residues. CDR3 amino acids: CATICRGASDEQYF. In DNA form, the CDR3 reads TGTGCCACGATATGCCGGGGGGCATCGGACGAGCAGTACTTC.

The chain has TRBV12-5 and TRBJ1-5, with 9 nucleotides matching TRBD1. Unmatched junction bases numbered 7, after V lost 5 bases and J lost 5 bases. The CDR3 consists of 15 residues. Germline CDR1 and CDR2: LGHNT and FRNRAP. CDR3 coding DNA: TGTGCTAGTGGTGACAGGGGGGCGATCGATCAGCCCCAGCATTTT. It encodes CASGDRGAIDQPQHF. The full variable domain, its missing parts supplied by reference TRBV12-5 and TRBJ1-5, is DARVTQTPRHKVTEMGQEVTMRCQPILGHNTVFWYRQTMMQGLELLAYFRNRAPLDDSGMPKDRFSAEMPDATLATLKIQPSEPRDSAVYFCASGDRGAIDQPQHFGDGTRLSIL.

The chain links TRBV5-6 to TRBJ2-5; D might be TRBD1 (6 bases). V shed 4 bases and J shed 4 bases, with 11 bases lying between them. CDR3 length: 13 residues. CDR1 is SGHDT and CDR2 is YYEEEE in the germline V gene. The CDR3 DNA sequence: TGTGCCAGCAGCCAGGGACACAGAGAGACCCAGTACTTC. It specifies CASSQGHRETQYF.

The sample holds a few counts of this clone. The chain recombines TRBV7-2 with TRBJ2-1; 7 bases are a match to TRBD1. Germline values: CDR1 SGHTA, CDR2 FQGNSA. Unmatched junction bases numbered 7, after V lost 6 bases and J lost 5 bases. This CDR3 has 14 residues. As DNA, the CDR3 is TGTGCCAGCAGTCTAGGACAGGCGCACAATGAGCAGTTCTTC. The encoded protein is CASSLGQAHNEQFF.

The sample holds many counts of this clone. This chain joins TRBV19 and TRBJ2-4, with 7 positions matching TRBD1. This CDR3 is 17 amino acids long. Germline V lookup: CDR1 LNHDA, CDR2 SQIVND (reference sequence). J lost 2 bases, V lost 5 bases, and 12 bases had no gene match. CDR3 sequence: CASSSHQQGTSKNIQYF. CDR3 bases: TGTGCCAGTAGTTCACACCAACAGGGGACCTCCAAAAACATTCAGTACTTC.

The chain has TRBV15 and TRBJ2-1; unclear D gene. Trimming pared 4 bases from V and 9 bases from J, leaving 10 bases between. CDR1 is LNHNV and CDR2 is YYDKDF in the germline V gene (reference sequence). This CDR3 is 12 amino acids long. The CDR3 DNA follows: TGTGCCACCAGCAAGCCTCTCTCTGAGCAGTTCTTC. It encodes CATSKPLSEQFF.

This chain joins TRBV14 and TRBJ1-2; D remains unclear. Germline-derived CDR1 and CDR2 are SGHDN and FVKESK. CDR3 length equals 13 residues. Trimming left V 4 bases short and J 7 bases short, with 13 bases between. The CDR3 DNA reads TGTGCCAGCAGCCGGGAGGGAGTCGGTGGCTACACCTTC. Translation gives CASSREGVGGYTF.

CDR3: CAVGRVKAYEQYF. The CDR3 DNA sequence: TGTGCCGTGGGCAGGGTAAAAGCCTACGAGCAGTACTTC. The chain links TRBV30 to TRBJ2-7; the D gene is possibly TRBD1 (5 bases). The CDR3 contains 13 residues. Germline values: CDR1 GTSNPN, CDR2 SVGIG (reference sequence). V was pared by 8 bases and J by 2 bases, with 16 bases between.

The chain combines TRBV30 with TRBJ1-5, with D perhaps TRBD2 (7 bases). With the DNA end fitting TRBJ2-3 better, the J assignment may be wrong. In germline, CDR1 is GTSNPN, CDR2 SVGIG (reference sequence). CDR3 size: 14 residues. CDR3 residues: CAWSVTLGGQPQYF. The CDR3 DNA sequence: TGTGCCTGGAGTGTAACTTTGGGGGGGCAGCCCCAGTATTTT.